The present TCR beta chain was sequenced within a study of OX40 agonist ivuxolimab in advanced cancers. Study information: Age averaged around 60 years (range about 20 to 80), and more than 80% were male.

Some clones are missing from TCRdb's copy, which holds only in-frame ones; the method was immunoSEQ multiplex PCR. The profile shows around 110,000 clones, around 93% of them singletons. The count of this clone is one. The V end lost 5 bases, the J end lost 4 bases, and 14 bases lay between the germline ends. The V gene's germline CDR1 is LNHDA and CDR2 SQIVND (reference sequence). The CDR3 consists of 14 residues. The source material was CD4+ or CD8+ T cells sorted from blood, sampled in a trial of the OX40 agonist ivuxolimab. This chain uses TRBV19 with TRBJ2-5, with D possibly matching TRBD1 (6 bases). The receptor's source is an adult with an advanced solid tumor such as melanoma, head and neck, liver or kidney cancer. The CDR3 region has the DNA TGTGCCAGTAGTCATACAGGGAAGGTAGAGACCCAGTACTTC. This sequence encodes CASSHTGKVETQYF.